This is a list of T cell receptor beta chains from one sample in a study. MiXCR, run by TCRdb on the 5' RACE reads, gives a single entry per CDR3 protein. This table holds approximately 8,600 distinct CDR3 sequences, 16% found once. Sequences were obtained from memory CD4+ T cells sorted from blood. These receptors were obtained from a female donor with breast cancer. Each CDR3 is given without its conserved first and last residue. Fields, in order: V gene, D gene, CDR3 protein. The D gene is left open where the match is weak.

v_gene: TRBV25-1; d_gene: .; CDR3aa: ASNPRGGGELF
v_gene: TRBV9; d_gene: TRBD2; CDR3aa: ASSISGGVSYEQY
v_gene: TRBV28; d_gene: .; CDR3aa: AWGGQGGGYT
v_gene: TRBV7-3; d_gene: TRBD2; CDR3aa: ASSSLAGGPYNEQF
v_gene: TRBV7-2; d_gene: .; CDR3aa: ASSWTVNTEAF
v_gene: TRBV7-6; d_gene: TRBD1; CDR3aa: ASSGQGAGANVLT
v_gene: TRBV28; d_gene: TRBD1; CDR3aa: ASSLEGANIQY
v_gene: TRBV20-1; d_gene: TRBD1; CDR3aa: SARDRVTATNEKLF
v_gene: TRBV20-1; d_gene: .; CDR3aa: SARFRTVNTEAF
v_gene: TRBV5-1; d_gene: TRBD2; CDR3aa: ASSLAAGVPTDTQY
v_gene: TRBV12-3/TRBV12-4; d_gene: .; CDR3aa: ASSADGSHQPQH
v_gene: TRBV5-1; d_gene: TRBD2; CDR3aa: ASSPARAGVGNEQF
v_gene: TRBV5-1; d_gene: TRBD2; CDR3aa: ASSLYGGRYGDTQY
v_gene: TRBV5-1; d_gene: .; CDR3aa: ASSINSEQF
v_gene: TRBV10-2; d_gene: .; CDR3aa: ASRDSGANVLT
v_gene: TRBV10-1; d_gene: TRBD1; CDR3aa: ASSSGTGGGYT
v_gene: TRBV5-1; d_gene: TRBD2; CDR3aa: ASSHTGTSGYGELF
v_gene: TRBV27; d_gene: .; CDR3aa: ATAGFKEQY
v_gene: TRBV5-1; d_gene: .; CDR3aa: ASSLRDRRDGYT
v_gene: TRBV20-1; d_gene: .; CDR3aa: SARGQQGEKLF
v_gene: TRBV5-1; d_gene: .; CDR3aa: ASSLEGLTTDTQY
v_gene: TRBV7-2; d_gene: TRBD2; CDR3aa: ASSSLSGGARRETQY
v_gene: TRBV5-1; d_gene: .; CDR3aa: ASGLEGNYGYT
v_gene: TRBV20-1; d_gene: .; CDR3aa: RARRMNTEAF
v_gene: TRBV5-1; d_gene: TRBD1; CDR3aa: ASSFSMGQGSDSPLH
v_gene: TRBV2; d_gene: TRBD2; CDR3aa: ASSEGLAGVGPQY
v_gene: TRBV6-2/TRBV6-3; d_gene: .; CDR3aa: ASSQGDPGTNEQF
v_gene: TRBV14; d_gene: .; CDR3aa: ASSQLGSSKETQY
v_gene: TRBV5-4; d_gene: .; CDR3aa: ASSLTSVSYNEQF
v_gene: TRBV11-1; d_gene: .; CDR3aa: ASSLDAETTNEKLF
v_gene: TRBV9; d_gene: .; CDR3aa: ASSVTGMGTDTQY
v_gene: TRBV29-1; d_gene: .; CDR3aa: SAIVTEAF
v_gene: TRBV5-4; d_gene: .; CDR3aa: ASSLELAGVGTGNEQS
v_gene: TRBV7-2; d_gene: .; CDR3aa: ASSFYRDNEQY
v_gene: TRBV28; d_gene: .; CDR3aa: ASSLPRTQTYEQY
v_gene: TRBV6-5; d_gene: .; CDR3aa: ASSSTSRNYGYT
v_gene: TRBV5-1; d_gene: TRBD2; CDR3aa: ASSLSGGNIQY
v_gene: TRBV24-1; d_gene: .; CDR3aa: ATSDGFQPSSYNEQF
v_gene: TRBV4-3; d_gene: .; CDR3aa: ASGNSTRNTIY
v_gene: TRBV5-1; d_gene: .; CDR3aa: ASSLYGTLGGEPQH
v_gene: TRBV2; d_gene: TRBD1; CDR3aa: ASSTGTGVETQY
v_gene: TRBV6-5; d_gene: TRBD2; CDR3aa: ASTTTSGSMNEQF
v_gene: TRBV5-5; d_gene: .; CDR3aa: ASSLVRGRGETQY
v_gene: TRBV30; d_gene: .; CDR3aa: AWGRGGREAF
v_gene: TRBV7-7; d_gene: .; CDR3aa: ASSQFSGNTGELF
v_gene: TRBV5-1; d_gene: .; CDR3aa: ASRVTGKETQY
v_gene: TRBV2; d_gene: .; CDR3aa: ASLPVTIEAF
v_gene: TRBV28; d_gene: .; CDR3aa: ASSTFTGASNYGYT
v_gene: TRBV11-2; d_gene: TRBD2; CDR3aa: ASSLWGGKNTGELF
v_gene: TRBV12-3/TRBV12-4; d_gene: .; CDR3aa: ASSFLGDLTQY
v_gene: TRBV15; d_gene: .; CDR3aa: ATSNRQFWGYGYT
v_gene: TRBV11-2; d_gene: .; CDR3aa: ASSPGFSEQY